What follows describes a single T cell receptor beta chain. This record comes from a study of blood T cell repertoires in COVID-19. Sequenced by immunoSEQ multiplex PCR; TCRdb stores in-frame clones only, minus some. This table holds about 200,000 clones, 87% found once. The sample taken for sequencing was peripheral blood. The source is a man aged 60 to 75 who had recovered from COVID-19.

CDR3 nucleotides: TGCGCCAGCAGCCAAGTCGAACGGAGCTATGGCTACACCTTC. This sequence encodes CASSQVERSYGYTF. The rearrangement uses TRBV4-1 and TRBJ1-2, with D unresolved. The CDR3 covers 14 residues. V was pared by 1 base and J by 4 bases, with 10 bases between. Germline V lookup: CDR1 MGHRA, CDR2 YSYEKL.